The 27 T cell receptor beta chains below all came from one sample that was sequenced in a study of identifying expanded T cells in peripheral blood (dated by TCRdb to between 2018 and 2020). Receptors were amplified or captured by the immunoSEQ multiplex PCR assay. This is the immuneACCESS table as TCRdb keeps it, with only in-frame sequences that have V and J called. A part of the clones is gone; compared with another copy, unresolved V genes explain less than half, and the rest is unexplained. This sample comprises around 75,000 clones, 90% of them detected only once. 2.5% to 3.5% of the sample comes from the top ten. The sequenced sample was blood. All receptors come from a person between 18 and 70 years old in good health.

This clone was picked up a small number of times. This rearrangement joins TRBV30 to TRBJ1-1; 7 bases line up with TRBD1. This CDR3 is built from 13 residues. Germline assignment: CDR1 GTSNPN and CDR2 SVGIG (reference sequence). The junction had 3 bases not matched to a gene; V was cut back by 4 bases and J by 1 base. CDR3 in amino acids: CAWTGQPNTEAFF. For the CDR3, the DNA is TGTGCCTGGACGGGACAGCCGAACACTGAAGCTTTCTTT.

This chain connects TRBV5-1 to TRBJ1-6; D is perhaps TRBD1 (5 bases). Germline V gene lookup returns CDR1 SGHRS and CDR2 YFSETQ. The length of the CDR3 is 15 residues. The V and J ends lost 1 base and 6 bases respectively, with 11 bases between them. The CDR3 region has the DNA TGCGCCAGCAGCTTGACCCCGGGGGGTAATTCACCCCTCCACTTT. This codes for CASSLTPGGNSPLHF.

This chain uses TRBV5-4 with TRBJ2-2, with 9 bases fitting TRBD1. Germline assignment: CDR1 SGHNT and CDR2 YYREEE (reference sequence). The CDR3 spans 14 residues. V was clipped by 3 bases and J by 7 bases; unmatched bases: 4. CDR3 protein: CASSWTGEGGELFF. In DNA, the CDR3 is TGTGCCAGCAGCTGGACAGGGGAGGGCGGGGAGCTGTTTTTT.

This rearrangement joins TRBV19 to TRBJ2-7, with D unclear. The CDR3 is 13 amino acids. CDR1 is LNHDA, CDR2 SQIVND, per germline (reference sequence). V lost 6 bases to trimming and J lost 4 bases, with 13 bases between them. CDR3 sequence: CASSPTELYEQYF. CDR3 DNA sequence: TGTGCCAGTAGCCCGACCGAGTTGTACGAGCAGTACTTC.

The genes are TRBV6-4 and TRBJ2-7, with a weak D call TRBD1 (5 bases). The V end was cut by 0 bases, the J end by 8 bases, with 17 bases between. There are 15 residues in the CDR3. Germline CDR1 is MRHNA and CDR2 is SNTAGT. The DNA of the CDR3 is TGTGCCAGCAGTGACTCGGGTGAGCCTGGGGCTAAGCAGTACTTC. It codes for CASSDSGEPGAKQYF.

This clone was detected a few times. The chain uses TRBV28 and TRBJ1-1; weak D call: TRBD1 (6 bases). From germline, CDR1 is MDHEN and CDR2 SYDVKM. V was clipped by 10 bases and J by 8 bases, with 14 bases between them. There are 11 residues in the CDR3. CDR3 protein: CATKKGVEAFF. The CDR3 nucleotides are TGTGCCACTAAAAAGGGGGTAGAAGCTTTCTTT.

The V gene is TRBV9, the J gene TRBJ2-5, with unresolved D. This CDR3 is built from 13 residues. The germline V gene encodes CDR1 SGDLS and CDR2 YYNGEE. Trimming cost V 1 base and J 4 bases, with 8 bases left between them. Written as DNA, the CDR3 is TGTGCCAGCAGCGTATATGGGGTAGAGACCCAGTACTTC. Its translation: CASSVYGVETQYF.

This clone was detected a few times. This chain uses TRBV4-3 with TRBJ2-3, with 12 bases matching TRBD2. Germline CDR1 and CDR2: LGHNA and YSLEER. J gave up 5 bases and V 4 bases, and 7 bases lay outside the gene matches. The CDR3 is 16 residues long. CDR3 DNA: TGCGCCAGCAGCCGTGTACTAGCGGGAGGTGGAGATACGCAGTATTTT. It is translated as CASSRVLAGGGDTQYF.

A single count supports this clone. The CDR3 loop reads CAWSITGGNTQYF. As DNA, the CDR3 is TGTGCCTGGAGTATAACGGGGGGGAATACGCAGTATTTT. V usage is TRBV30 and J usage is TRBJ2-3; 8 bases agree with TRBD2. Germline lookup yields CDR1 GTSNPN and CDR2 SVGIG (reference sequence). The J segment lost 7 bases and the V segment lost 2 bases, leaving 5 bases of the junction unmatched. The CDR3 has 13 residues.

This sequence joins TRBV19 and TRBJ1-2, with TRBD1 as a possible D gene (6 bases). Germline V gene data show CDR1 as LNHDA and CDR2 as SQIVND (reference sequence). The CDR3 has 16 residues. V was pared by 0 bases and J by 3 bases, with 14 bases between. The CDR3 region is CASSIESGGQDYGYTF. The CDR3 DNA follows: TGTGCCAGTAGTATAGAGAGCGGGGGGCAGGACTATGGCTACACCTTC.

The chain combines TRBV2 with TRBJ1-6, with 7 bases matching TRBD1. Unmatched junction bases numbered 6, after V lost 6 bases and J lost 7 bases. The CDR3 contains 14 residues. CDR1 SNHLY and CDR2 FYNNEI come from the germline V gene. DNA of the CDR3: TGTGCCAGCAGATACAGGGGCGAAAATTCACCCCTCCACTTT. This gives the protein CASRYRGENSPLHF.

This clone is a singleton in its sample. The chain recombines TRBV19 with TRBJ2-7; D not resolved. V was shortened by 5 bases and J by 0 bases, with 8 bases between the two germline ends. The CDR3 has 13 residues. The germline V gene encodes CDR1 LNHDA and CDR2 SQIVND (reference sequence). The CDR3 here is CASSGDISYEQYF. The CDR3 DNA follows: TGTGCCAGTAGTGGCGACATCTCCTACGAGCAGTACTTC.

The V gene is TRBV29-1, the J gene TRBJ1-1; 9 positions match TRBD1. J lost 3 bases, V lost 7 bases, and 6 bases had no gene match. The V gene's germline CDR1 is SQVTM and CDR2 ANQGSEA. CDR3 length: 13 amino acids. CDR3 nucleotides: TGCAGCGCCGGACAGGGGTCCGACACTGAAGCTTTCTTT. The encoded protein is CSAGQGSDTEAFF.

The chain links TRBV28 to TRBJ2-1; D is uncertain. The CDR3 is made up of 14 amino acids. Trimming shortened V by 7 bases and J by 9 bases, and 19 bases separated the two germline ends. Germline lookup yields CDR1 MDHEN and CDR2 SYDVKM. CDR3 bases: TGTGCCAGCACAGGCGGAGTTACAGTAGGTGAGCAGTTCTTC. Translated: CASTGGVTVGEQFF. Full variable domain (remainder filled in from reference TRBV28 and TRBJ2-1): DVKVTQSSRYLVKRTGEKVFLECVQDMDHENMFWYRQDPGLGLRLIYFSYDVKMKEKGDIPEGYSVSREKKERFSLILESASTNQTSMYLCASTGGVTVGEQFFGPGTRLTVL.

This chain links TRBV11-2 with TRBJ2-1; D call uncertain. Trimming shortened V by 5 bases and J by 3 bases, and 8 bases separated the two germline ends. The CDR3 spans 13 residues. In germline, CDR1 is SGHAT, CDR2 FQNNGV. This CDR3 is CASSGDFYNEQFF. The CDR3 DNA follows: TGTGCCAGCAGCGGAGACTTCTACAATGAGCAGTTCTTC.

The chain has TRBV10-1 and TRBJ2-3; possibly TRBD2 for D (5 bases). CDR3 size: 18 residues. Trimming cost V 6 bases and J 0 bases, with 22 bases left between them. Germline V gene sequence: CDR1 WNHNN, CDR2 SYGVQD (reference sequence). CDR3 sequence reads: CASRPKEQRYASTDTQYF. CDR3 DNA sequence: TGCGCCAGCAGACCTAAAGAACAGCGGTACGCTAGCACAGATACGCAGTATTTT.

The rearrangement joins TRBV6-1 to TRBJ1-4; D unclear. V was cut by 4 bases and J by 8 bases, with 14 bases left in between. The CDR3 consists of 14 residues. The germline V gene has CDR1 MNHNS and CDR2 SASEGT. The CDR3 here is CASSVRWAEEKLFF. The DNA for the CDR3 is TGTGCCAGCAGTGTACGCTGGGCGGAGGAAAAACTGTTTTTT.

The genes are TRBV5-1 and TRBJ1-2; TRBD1 matches 8 bases. The V and J ends lost 4 bases and 8 bases, in that order; junction bases with no gene match: 7. Germline CDR1 SGHRS, CDR2 YFSETQ. The CDR3 spans 13 residues. The CDR3 protein is CASSPDGDRGYTF. Here the CDR3 DNA reads TGCGCCAGCAGCCCAGACGGGGACAGGGGCTACACCTTC.

The genes are TRBV9 and TRBJ2-2; D is unclear. Trimming removed 3 bases at V and 4 bases at J, with 7 bases between. Germline V gene lookup returns CDR1 SGDLS and CDR2 YYNGEE. The CDR3 runs to 13 residues. CDR3 in DNA: TGTGCCAGCAGCGCGACGGTCACCGGGGAGCTGTTTTTT. This encodes CASSATVTGELFF. The whole variable domain, filled in from reference TRBV9 and TRBJ2-2, reads DSGVTQTPKHLITATGQRVTLRCSPRSGDLSVYWYQQSLDQGLQFLIQYYNGEERAKGNILERFSAQQFPDLHSELNLSSLELGDSALYFCASSATVTGELFFGEGSRLTVL.

Concerning this clone itself: At one end, the junction sequence differs from germline, possibly due to a read error. This chain uses TRBV7-9 with TRBJ2-2; 10 positions agree with TRBD2. Germline V gene data show CDR1 as SEHNR and CDR2 as FQNEAQ (reference sequence). There are 15 residues in the CDR3. The CDR3 bases are TGTGCCAGCAGTTTAGCGGGAGGTCGCACCGGGGAGCTGTTTTTT. Its translation is CASSLAGGRTGELFF.

V and J are TRBV29-1 and TRBJ2-1; D perhaps matches TRBD2 (5 bases). Germline assignment: CDR1 SQVTM and CDR2 ANQGSEA. V lost 7 bases and J lost 13, with 17 bases in between. CDR3 length: 11 amino acids. The CDR3, as DNA: TGCAGCGCCCCGGGCACATCGGGACAGTTCTTC. Amino acids: CSAPGTSGQFF.

This clone was seen once. The chain is built from TRBV28 and TRBJ2-1, with D perhaps matching TRBD1 (6 bases). The V end was cut by 4 bases, the J end by 12 bases, with 16 bases between. Looked up from germline, CDR1 is MDHEN and CDR2 is SYDVKM. The CDR3 runs 13 residues. CDR3 loop: CASSSSDRFGQFF. The CDR3 DNA is TGTGCCAGCAGTTCCTCCGACAGGTTTGGGCAGTTCTTC.

The rearrangement uses TRBV7-8 and TRBJ2-3; a weak D match, TRBD2 (6 bases). The CDR3 spans 14 residues. CDR1 and CDR2 (germline): SGHVS, FQNEAQ. Deletions cut 3 bases from V and 6 bases from J, with 13 bases between. The CDR3 loop is CASSLDYSIDTQYF. The CDR3 coding sequence is TGTGCCAGCAGCTTGGACTATTCCATCGATACGCAGTATTTT.

This rearrangement joins TRBV5-6 to TRBJ2-2; D is possibly TRBD1 (5 bases). Germline loops: CDR1 SGHDT, CDR2 YYEEEE. The CDR3 contains 16 residues. Between the trimmed V and J ends, which lost 1 base and 0 bases, there was a span of 10 bases. The CDR3 region has the DNA TGTGCCAGCAGCTTGTTGGAAGGGGCGAACACCGGGGAGCTGTTTTTT. Protein product: CASSLLEGANTGELFF.

This clone occurred once. This sequence joins TRBV5-1 and TRBJ2-3; D might be TRBD1 (6 bases). Trimming removed 4 bases at V and 2 bases at J, with 11 bases between. Germline values: CDR1 SGHRS, CDR2 YFSETQ. CDR3 length: 14 amino acids. The DNA for the CDR3 is TGCGCCAGCAGCCCGGACAGCCCCACAGATACGCAGTATTTT. Residues: CASSPDSPTDTQYF.

In this sample, this clone turned up once. The germline gene is not matched at one end of the junction; a read error may be the cause. This chain uses TRBV7-7 with TRBJ2-3; 8 bases line up with TRBD2. The CDR3 runs to 15 residues. Germline CDR1 and CDR2: SSHAT and FNYEAQ (reference sequence). In DNA, the CDR3 is TGTGCTAGCAGCCTGGCGGGGGGACCCACAGATACGCAGTATTTT. Amino acid sequence: CASSLAGGPTDTQYF.

The DNA of the CDR3 is TGTCACGGCGGGGGCGGGGAGCTGTTTTTT. It specifies CHGGGGELFF. The V call is TRBV27, the J call TRBJ2-2; TRBD2 matches 7 bases. In germline, CDR1 is MNHEY, CDR2 SMNVEV (reference sequence). This CDR3 is 10 amino acids long.